Following are 27 T cell receptor beta chains from one sample sequenced in a study of blood T cell repertoires in COVID-19. Repertoires were generated with immunoSEQ multiplex PCR, while TCRdb's copy carries only in-frame clones and drops some. The table records about 150,000 clones, 82% of them present only once. Sequences were obtained from peripheral blood. The receptors shown here come from a human donor with acute or convalescent COVID-19. The donor label of this sample is uncertain.

The V call is TRBV29-1, the J call TRBJ1-5, with D possibly being TRBD1 (5 bases). Germline values: CDR1 SQVTM, CDR2 ANQGSEA. V lost 6 bases, J lost 8 bases, and 23 bases lay in between. CDR3 length: 15 amino acids. DNA for the CDR3: TGCAGCGTGAGATCCGGCGGGACGCCCTCCGAGCCCCAGCATTTT. Translated, it gives CSVRSGGTPSEPQHF.

The gene calls are TRBV2 and TRBJ1-6; 8 positions match TRBD1. Germline loops: CDR1 SNHLY, CDR2 FYNNEI. This CDR3 comprises 16 residues. V shed 6 bases and J 5 bases; nucleotides not matched to a gene: 9. The CDR3 DNA follows: TGTGCCAGCAGCGTCCTCGGGACAGGAAATAATTCACCCCTCCACTTT. This translates into CASSVLGTGNNSPLHF. Looking up the rest from reference TRBV2 and TRBJ1-6 gives the full variable domain: EPEVTQTPSHQVTQMGQEVILRCVPISNHLYFYWYRQILGQKVEFLVSFYNNEISEKSEIFDDQFSVERPDGSNFTLKIRSTKLEDSAMYFCASSVLGTGNNSPLHFGNGTRLTVT.

The V gene is TRBV12-3 or TRBV12-4, the J gene TRBJ1-2; D perhaps matches TRBD1 (5 bases). The CDR3 loop spans 11 amino acids. The V end lost 8 bases, the J end lost 8 bases, and 12 bases lay between the germline ends. Here the CDR3 reads CASQQEGGYTF. In nucleotides, the CDR3 is TGTGCCAGCCAGCAGGAGGGGGGCTACACCTTC.

This chain connects TRBV7-3 to TRBJ1-4, with 8 bases lining up with TRBD1. This CDR3 is built from 15 residues. J gave up 3 bases and V 5 bases, and 5 bases lay outside the gene matches. Germline V gene data show CDR1 as SGHTA and CDR2 as FQGTGA. CDR3 sequence reads: CASSVGTGSNEKLFF. The CDR3, as DNA: TGTGCCAGCAGCGTCGGGACAGGTTCTAATGAAAAACTGTTTTTT.

The chain carries TRBV11-2 and TRBJ2-5; TRBD2 matches 7 bases. CDR3 size: 14 residues. J gave up 9 bases and V 3 bases, and 10 bases lay outside the gene matches. Germline V lookup: CDR1 SGHAT, CDR2 FQNNGV. The CDR3 sequence is CASSLGGSSKAQYF. The CDR3 DNA reads as TGTGCCAGCAGCTTGGGGGGGTCGAGTAAGGCCCAGTACTTC.

This clone was detected only once. The rearrangement uses TRBV7-9 and TRBJ2-5; possibly TRBD2 for D (5 bases). The germline V gene has CDR1 SEHNR and CDR2 FQNEAQ (reference sequence). The CDR3 length is 13 residues. V was clipped by 1 base and J by 2 bases, with 5 bases between them. DNA for the CDR3: TGTGCCAGCAGCTTAGGACTACAAGAGACCCAGTACTTC. It specifies CASSLGLQETQYF. The full variable domain, its missing parts supplied by reference TRBV7-9 and TRBJ2-5, is DTGVSQNPRHKITKRGQNVTFRCDPISEHNRLYWYRQTLGQGPEFLTYFQNEAQLEKSRLLSDRFSAERPKGSFSTLEIQRTEQGDSAMYLCASSLGLQETQYFGPGTRLLVL.

This chain links TRBV7-9 with TRBJ2-1; 8 nucleotides line up with TRBD1. V lost 4 bases and J lost 2; bases outside the gene matches: 4. There are 15 residues in the CDR3. The V gene's germline CDR1 is SEHNR and CDR2 FQNEAQ (reference sequence). The CDR3 sequence is CASSSQGAAYNEQFF. For the CDR3, the DNA is TGTGCCAGCAGCTCCCAGGGGGCCGCCTACAATGAGCAGTTCTTC. Using reference TRBV7-9 and TRBJ2-1 for the parts outside the CDR3, the full variable domain is DTGVSQNPRHKITKRGQNVTFRCDPISEHNRLYWYRQTLGQGPEFLTYFQNEAQLEKSRLLSDRFSAERPKGSFSTLEIQRTEQGDSAMYLCASSSQGAAYNEQFFGPGTRLTVL.

Only a few counts were recorded for this clone. The chain carries TRBV4-1 and TRBJ2-2, with 10 bases lining up with TRBD2. The CDR3 has 17 amino acids. The germline V gene has CDR1 MGHRA and CDR2 YSYEKL. V gave up 4 bases and J gave up 6 bases; unmatched junction bases: 11. CDR3 DNA sequence: TGCGCCAGCAGCCCATTGCCTCAGCGGGGGGGCTCCGGGGAGCTGTTTTTT. Translated, it gives CASSPLPQRGGSGELFF.

This chain uses TRBV7-9 with TRBJ1-1; D is possibly TRBD1 (5 bases). The germline CDR1 and CDR2 sequences are SEHNR and FQNEAQ (reference sequence). The CDR3 contains 15 residues. Trimming cost V 1 base and J 6 bases, with 15 bases left between them. CDR3: CASSLGGARRAEAFF. The CDR3 nucleotides are TGTGCCAGCAGCTTAGGCGGGGCCCGCCGGGCTGAAGCTTTCTTT.

This clone was counted a single time. This chain connects TRBV2 to TRBJ1-2; D call uncertain. Germline V gene sequence: CDR1 SNHLY, CDR2 FYNNEI. CDR3 size: 12 residues. Trimming took off 1 base at V and 6 bases at J, with 6 bases between the two ends. The CDR3 is CASSEGGHGYTF. CDR3 nucleotide sequence: TGTGCCAGCAGTGAAGGAGGGCATGGCTACACCTTC.

This clone has more than one count but fewer than ten. This chain uses TRBV5-5 with TRBJ1-5; 8 bases agree with TRBD1. Looked up from germline, CDR1 is SGHKS and CDR2 is YYEKEE (reference sequence). CDR3 length: 17 amino acids. Trimming took 2 bases from V and 7 from J; bases not matched to a gene: 14. CDR3 DNA sequence: TGTGCCAGCAGCTTCGCACCGACAGGGGAAGCATCCCAGCCCCAGCATTTT. Amino acid sequence: CASSFAPTGEASQPQHF.

The chain uses TRBV7-8 and TRBJ1-2; D ambiguous. This CDR3 has 15 residues. Germline V gene lookup returns CDR1 SGHVS and CDR2 FQNEAQ. V was pared by 0 bases and J by 4 bases, with 12 bases between. DNA for the CDR3: TGTGCCAGCAGCTTAGCGCTCCCAGGTGCCTATGGCTACACCTTC. Translated, it gives CASSLALPGAYGYTF.

V is TRBV7-2 and J is TRBJ2-5, with D perhaps matching TRBD1 (6 bases). The CDR3 has 15 residues. V lost 4 bases to trimming and J lost 1 base, with 13 bases between them. Per the germline V gene, CDR1 is SGHTA and CDR2 is FQGNSA. CDR3 in amino acids: CASSSIGGFQETQYF. The CDR3 nucleotides read TGTGCCAGCAGCTCGATTGGGGGCTTCCAAGAGACCCAGTACTTC. The full variable domain, rest sourced from reference TRBV7-2 and TRBJ2-5, is GAGVSQSPSNKVTEKGKDVELRCDPISGHTALYWYRQSLGQGLEFLIYFQGNSAPDKSGLPSDRFSAERTGGSVSTLTIQRTQQEDSAVYLCASSSIGGFQETQYFGPGTRLLVL.

The chain employs TRBV5-6 and TRBJ1-1; 9 nucleotides line up with TRBD1. This CDR3 spans 14 amino acids. Germline CDR1 SGHDT, CDR2 YYEEEE. The V segment lost 2 bases and the J segment 5 bases; nucleotides outside the gene matches: 4. DNA for the CDR3: TGTGCCAGCAGCTTACAGGGGGCAGGGACTGAAGCTTTCTTT. It codes for CASSLQGAGTEAFF. Drawing the rest from reference TRBV5-6 and TRBJ1-1, the complete variable domain is DAGVTQSPTHLIKTRGQQVTLRCSPKSGHDTVSWYQQALGQGPQFIFQYYEEEERQRGNFPDRFSGHQFPNYSSELNVNALLLGDSALYLCASSLQGAGTEAFFGQGTRLTVV.

This chain uses TRBV5-1 with TRBJ2-2; TRBD2 might be the D (6 bases). Germline V gene lookup returns CDR1 SGHRS and CDR2 YFSETQ. This CDR3 is 14 amino acids long. The V end lost 5 bases, the J end lost 1 base, and 9 bases lay between the germline ends. The CDR3 DNA is TGCGCCAGCAGGGGAGGAGAGAACACCGGGGAGCTGTTTTTT. Translation gives CASRGGENTGELFF. Together with reference TRBV5-1 and TRBJ2-2, the CDR3 gives the full variable domain: KAGVTQTPRYLIKTRGQQVTLSCSPISGHRSVSWYQQTPGQGLQFLFEYFSETQRNKGNFPGRFSGRQFSNSRSEMNVSTLELGDSALYLCASRGGENTGELFFGEGSRLTVL.

This chain connects TRBV6-2 or TRBV6-3 to TRBJ2-2, with TRBD2 matching over 12 bases. Germline lookup yields CDR1 MNHEY and CDR2 SVGEGT. CDR3 length equals 17 residues. With 6 bases clipped from V and 0 bases from J, the junction kept 5 bases outside the gene matches. The CDR3 here is CASSRGLAGPNTGELFF. The CDR3 nucleotides read TGTGCCAGCAGCCGCGGACTAGCGGGGCCGAACACCGGGGAGCTGTTTTTT.

The rearrangement links TRBV15 to TRBJ2-7, with TRBD1 matching over 7 bases. Germline trimming cut 2 bases from V and 1 base from J; bases unmatched to any gene: 2. The CDR3 extends over 14 amino acids. The V gene's germline CDR1 is LNHNV and CDR2 YYDKDF (reference sequence). Here the CDR3 reads CATSRLGQSYEQYF. In DNA, the CDR3 is TGTGCCACCAGCAGACTGGGACAGTCCTACGAGCAGTACTTC. The full variable domain, in which reference TRBV15 and TRBJ2-7 provide the parts outside the CDR3, is DAMVIQNPRYQVTQFGKPVTLSCSQTLNHNVMYWYQQKSSQAPKLLFHYYDKDFNNEADTPDNFQSRRPNTSFCFLDIRSPGLGDTAMYLCATSRLGQSYEQYFGPGTRLTVT.

This chain connects TRBV25-1 to TRBJ1-1; D unresolved. V was clipped by 11 bases and J by 0 bases, with 7 bases between them. The CDR3 totals 11 residues. Germline assignment: CDR1 MGHDK and CDR2 SYGVNS. CDR3 region: CAAGMNTEAFF. CDR3 sequence (DNA): TGTGCCGCGGGAATGAACACTGAAGCTTTCTTT.

The V call is TRBV4-2, the J call TRBJ1-4; tentatively, D is TRBD1 (6 bases). From germline, CDR1 is LGHNA and CDR2 YNFKEQ. V lost 3 bases, J lost 6 bases, and 14 bases lay in between. CDR3 length equals 15 residues. The CDR3 coding sequence is TGTGCCAGCAGCCAGAAGTATGGGGGCGATGAAAAACTGTTTTTT. This translates into CASSQKYGGDEKLFF.

This clone was seen many times. This rearrangement joins TRBV6-6 to TRBJ1-6; 7 bases fit TRBD1. J lost 2 bases, V lost 5 bases, and 6 bases had no gene match. The CDR3 length is 16 residues. From germline, CDR1 is MNHNY and CDR2 SVGAGI (reference sequence). This CDR3 is CASSPGTDPYNSPLHF. The CDR3 region has the DNA TGTGCCAGCAGTCCAGGGACAGATCCCTATAATTCACCCCTCCACTTT.

The CDR3 DNA is TGTGCCAGTAGTATAAACGACAGGGGAAATGAAAAACTGTTTTTT. It codes for CASSINDRGNEKLFF. The chain employs TRBV19 and TRBJ1-4, with TRBD1 identical over 8 bases. This CDR3 is 15 amino acids long. Germline CDR1 is LNHDA and CDR2 is SQIVND (reference sequence). V was clipped by 2 bases and J by 5 bases; unmatched bases: 4. Variable domain in full (rest from reference TRBV19 and TRBJ1-4): DGGITQSPKYLFRKEGQNVTLSCEQNLNHDAMYWYRQDPGQGLRLIYYSQIVNDFQKGDIAEGYSVSREKKESFPLTVTSAQKNPTAFYLCASSINDRGNEKLFFGSGTQLSVL.

This chain uses TRBV7-2 with TRBJ1-4, with 8 bases aligning to TRBD1. The CDR3 has 15 amino acids. Germline assignment: CDR1 SGHTA and CDR2 FQGNSA. Trimming removed 1 base from V and 5 bases from J; junction bases left unmatched: 3. The CDR3 region is CASSLVGQGNEKLFF. The CDR3 bases are TGTGCCAGCAGCTTAGTTGGACAGGGAAATGAAAAACTGTTTTTT.

The sample holds a few counts of this clone. The V call is TRBV7-2, the J call TRBJ2-6; TRBD2 might be the D (6 bases). The ends were cut back, 3 bases at V and 6 bases at J, with 15 bases in the middle. Germline-derived CDR1 and CDR2 are SGHTA and FQGNSA. This CDR3 comprises 16 residues. The CDR3 DNA follows: TGTGCCAGCAGCTTGCGGGATACCATGTCGGCCAACGTCCTGACTTTC. As protein: CASSLRDTMSANVLTF.

The chain uses TRBV7-2 and TRBJ2-2, with 15 bases matching TRBD2. The CDR3 totals 17 residues. Germline V gene data show CDR1 as SGHTA and CDR2 as FQGNSA. V lost 5 bases, J lost 7 bases, and 8 bases stayed unmatched. CDR3 coding DNA: TGTGCCAGCAGCGAACGGACTAGCGGGGGGGCTAGCGGGGAGCTGTTTTTT. This translates into CASSERTSGGASGELFF.

The DNA for the CDR3 is TGTGCCAGCAGCTTATGGCTGAATCAGCCCCAGCATTTT. Translation gives CASSLWLNQPQHF. The rearrangement uses TRBV11-2 and TRBJ1-5, with unresolved D. Germline CDR1 and CDR2: SGHAT and FQNNGV. Trimming left V 2 bases short and J 4 bases short, with 6 bases between. CDR3 size: 13 residues.

This chain joins TRBV6-2 or TRBV6-3 and TRBJ2-7, with D possibly matching TRBD2 (5 bases). Trimming cost V 6 bases and J 5 bases, with 14 bases left between them. Looked up from germline, CDR1 is MNHEY and CDR2 is SVGEGT. The CDR3 is made up of 13 amino acids. The CDR3 is CASSTPAGHEQYF. CDR3 bases: TGTGCCAGCAGCACCCCGGCGGGTCACGAGCAGTACTTC.

This clone was recorded once. V and J are TRBV6-5 and TRBJ1-5; D call uncertain. The V end was cut by 6 bases, the J end by 0 bases, with 12 bases between. The CDR3 extends over 15 amino acids. From germline, CDR1 is MNHEY and CDR2 SVGAGI. CDR3 protein: CASRPPGSSNQPQHF. CDR3 DNA sequence: TGTGCCAGCAGACCCCCGGGAAGTAGCAATCAGCCCCAGCATTTT.